These 17 T cell receptor beta chains share one sample of origin, sequenced in a study of shared T cell receptors in the human thymus. The table came from immunoSEQ multiplex PCR; TCRdb's copy has only in-frame clones and leaves some out. The data show about 660,000 clones, about 90% seen once. These data were also filed under a second study, of human thymus T cells.

The sample was thymocytes. The origin of the receptors is a boy in the first two years of life with a congenital heart defect.

This clone has a single count. This chain joins TRBV4-1 and TRBJ1-1; a weak D match, TRBD1 (6 bases). CDR1 is MGHRA, CDR2 YSYEKL, per germline. Trimming took 2 bases from V and 1 from J, leaving 11 bases between them. The CDR3 length is 15 residues. The chain's CDR3 is CASSQNRARNTEAFF. CDR3 nucleotides: TGCGCCAGCAGCCAAAACAGGGCGCGGAACACTGAAGCTTTCTTT.

This clone was seen a single time. The rearrangement uses TRBV9 and TRBJ1-1; TRBD1 is a possible D gene (5 bases). V lost 0 bases and J 11 bases, leaving 11 bases between the germline ends. CDR3 size: 12 residues. The germline gives CDR1 SGDLS, CDR2 YYNGEE. CDR3 in DNA: TGTGCCAGCAGCGTAGAGGGGCTTATCGCTTTCTTT. Protein product: CASSVEGLIAFF.

Regarding this clone: Different DNA sequences within this sample yield the same CDR3. The chain employs TRBV6-1 and TRBJ1-6, with D tentatively TRBD1 (6 bases). The CDR3 runs to 14 residues. CDR1 and CDR2 from the germline V gene are MNHNS and SASEGT. The V and J ends lost 3 bases and 9 bases respectively, with 12 bases between them. The CDR3 DNA sequence: TGTGCCAGCAGTGACCCGGGACATACTTCACCCCTCCACTTT. It encodes CASSDPGHTSPLHF.

The rearrangement joins TRBV27 to TRBJ2-2; D ambiguous. Germline V gene sequence: CDR1 MNHEY, CDR2 SMNVEV (reference sequence). The germline V and J ends were trimmed by 1 base and 0 bases, with 9 bases remaining between them. The CDR3 length is 16 residues. The CDR3 sequence is CASSLLHSANTGELFF. CDR3 bases: TGTGCCAGCAGTTTATTACATTCCGCGAACACCGGGGAGCTGTTTTTT.

J is TRBJ1-1 and V is TRBV5-6, with 8 bases lining up with TRBD1. Germline lookup yields CDR1 SGHDT and CDR2 YYEEEE. The V gene end was trimmed by 0 bases and the J gene end by 10 bases; junction bases not matched to a gene: 5. This CDR3 comprises 13 residues. The CDR3 sequence: CASSLDHDRGAFF. As DNA, the CDR3 is TGTGCCAGCAGCTTGGACCACGACAGGGGAGCTTTCTTT.

J is TRBJ1-1 and V is TRBV28; D may be TRBD1 (5 bases). Looked up from germline, CDR1 is MDHEN and CDR2 is SYDVKM. Trimming removed 2 bases at V and 1 base at J, with 14 bases between. The CDR3 is made up of 16 amino acids. The CDR3: CASSLPRQSPNTEAFF. The CDR3 coding sequence is TGTGCCAGCAGTTTACCTCGACAGAGCCCGAACACTGAAGCTTTCTTT.

This clone was seen just once. The CDR3 sequence is CANPGIPYGYTF. CDR3 bases: TGTGCCAATCCGGGAATTCCGTATGGCTACACCTTC. The V and J genes are TRBV12-1 and TRBJ1-2. TRBV12-1 is an annotated pseudogene. The CDR3 is made up of 12 amino acids.

This clone was detected once. V gene TRBV28 combines with J gene TRBJ2-7; TRBD1 is a possible D gene (6 bases). The CDR3 sequence is 14 residues long. Germline CDR1 is MDHEN and CDR2 is SYDVKM. The V gene lost 7 bases and the J gene lost 3 bases, with 16 bases spanning the gap. The CDR3 protein is CASNSGAVGYEQYF. For the CDR3, the DNA is TGTGCCAGCAATTCAGGGGCGGTGGGCTACGAGCAGTACTTC.

J is TRBJ1-4 and V is TRBV28; no reliable D call. The V end was cut by 1 base, the J end by 2 bases, with 11 bases between. Germline CDR1 is MDHEN and CDR2 is SYDVKM. The CDR3 consists of 16 residues. In DNA form, the CDR3 reads TGTGCCAGCAGTTTATTCCGTTTGGCTACTAATGAAAAACTGTTTTTT. This encodes CASSLFRLATNEKLFF.

This clone was detected once. The chain recombines TRBV28 with TRBJ1-2; 12 nucleotides line up with TRBD1. V lost 3 bases and J lost 8; bases outside the gene matches: 7. Germline-derived CDR1 and CDR2 are MDHEN and SYDVKM. The CDR3 totals 15 residues. The CDR3: CASSFRGQGAGGYTF. CDR3 nucleotides: TGTGCCAGCAGTTTCCGGGGACAGGGGGCCGGGGGCTACACCTTC.

This clone was found once. CDR3: CASSAGHGYTF. The CDR3 coding sequence is TGTGCCAGCAGTGCCGGTCATGGCTACACCTTC. The gene calls are TRBV6-1 and TRBJ1-2, with no clear D. The CDR3 totals 11 residues. Germline V gives CDR1 MNHNS, CDR2 SASEGT. V was shortened by 4 bases and J by 6 bases, with 6 bases between the two germline ends.

The gene calls are TRBV5-4 and TRBJ1-3, with D tentatively TRBD1 (5 bases). Per germline, CDR1 SGHNT and CDR2 YYREEE (reference sequence). The ends were cut back, 3 bases at V and 0 bases at J, with 7 bases in the middle. CDR3 length: 14 residues. The CDR3 is CASSSQDSGNTIYF. The CDR3 nucleotides read TGTGCCAGCAGCTCACAGGACTCTGGAAACACCATATATTTT.

J is TRBJ2-7 and V is TRBV28; 11 positions match TRBD1. The CDR3 consists of 15 residues. Germline assignment: CDR1 MDHEN and CDR2 SYDVKM. V was clipped by 7 bases and J by 2 bases; unmatched bases: 7. CDR3 loop: CASNQPGQGAYEQYF. CDR3 in DNA: TGTGCCAGCAACCAACCGGGACAGGGGGCCTACGAGCAGTACTTC.

This rearrangement joins TRBV6-6 to TRBJ1-1; 7 positions match TRBD1. Per germline, CDR1 MNHNY and CDR2 SVGAGI (reference sequence). The CDR3 has 13 residues. Trimming took 5 bases from V and 6 from J; bases not matched to a gene: 6. CDR3 loop: CASSPNQGAEAFF. The CDR3 DNA is TGTGCCAGCAGTCCGAACCAGGGGGCTGAAGCTTTCTTT.

This chain uses TRBV15 with TRBJ2-3; tentative D call: TRBD1 (6 bases). V was clipped by 3 bases and J by 2 bases, with 15 bases between them. This CDR3 spans 16 amino acids. Germline CDR1 is LNHNV and CDR2 is YYDKDF (reference sequence). The CDR3 sequence: CATSRVTGIATDTQYF. Here the CDR3 DNA reads TGTGCCACCAGCAGGGTTACAGGGATAGCCACAGATACGCAGTATTTT.

The chain joins TRBV6-5 to TRBJ1-1; D might be TRBD1 (5 bases). Per the germline V gene, CDR1 is MNHEY and CDR2 is SVGAGI. This CDR3 has 11 residues. With 5 bases removed from V and 10 bases from J, the gap between germline ends came to 11 bases. CDR3 residues: CASSGAGRAFF. The CDR3 DNA is TGTGCCAGCAGTGGGGCGGGGCGAGCTTTCTTT.

This clone was seen more than once but under ten times. The CDR3 loop is CASSLTGGVTEQYF. CDR3 nucleotide sequence: TGTGCCAGCAGTCTGACAGGGGGCGTTACGGAGCAGTACTTC. V gene TRBV28 combines with J gene TRBJ2-7; 10 bases are shared with TRBD1. V shed 5 bases, J shed 7 bases, and the junction held 8 bases outside the gene matches. Looked up from germline, CDR1 is MDHEN and CDR2 is SYDVKM. CDR3 length: 14 amino acids.